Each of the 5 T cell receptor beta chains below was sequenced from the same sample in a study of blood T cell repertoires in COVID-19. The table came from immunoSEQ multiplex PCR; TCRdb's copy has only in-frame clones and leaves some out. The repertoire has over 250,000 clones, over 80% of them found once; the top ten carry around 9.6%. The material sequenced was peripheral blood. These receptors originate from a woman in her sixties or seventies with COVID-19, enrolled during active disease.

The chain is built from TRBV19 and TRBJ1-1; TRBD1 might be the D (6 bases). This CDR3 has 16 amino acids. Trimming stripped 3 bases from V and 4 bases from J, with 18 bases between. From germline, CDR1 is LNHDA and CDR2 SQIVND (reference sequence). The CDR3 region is CASSMVMQGSGTEAFF. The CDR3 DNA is TGTGCCAGTAGTATGGTCATGCAGGGGTCGGGCACTGAAGCTTTCTTT.

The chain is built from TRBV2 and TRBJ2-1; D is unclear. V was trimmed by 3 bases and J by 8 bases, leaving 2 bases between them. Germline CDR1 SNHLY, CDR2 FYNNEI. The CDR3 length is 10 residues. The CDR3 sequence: CASSDYEQFF. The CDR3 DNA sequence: TGTGCCAGCAGTGACTATGAGCAGTTCTTC.

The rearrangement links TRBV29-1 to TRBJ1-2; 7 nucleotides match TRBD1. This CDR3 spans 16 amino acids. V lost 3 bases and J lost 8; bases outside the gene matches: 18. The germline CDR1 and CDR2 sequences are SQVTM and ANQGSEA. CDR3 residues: CSVDPTGFRGTRGYTF. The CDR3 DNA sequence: TGCAGCGTTGATCCTACGGGGTTCAGGGGGACACGAGGCTACACCTTC.

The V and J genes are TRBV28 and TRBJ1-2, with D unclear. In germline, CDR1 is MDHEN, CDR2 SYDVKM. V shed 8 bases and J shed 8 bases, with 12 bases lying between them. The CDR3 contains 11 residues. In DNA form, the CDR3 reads TGTGCCAGCTATCGTGCGGGGGGCTACACCTTC. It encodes CASYRAGGYTF.

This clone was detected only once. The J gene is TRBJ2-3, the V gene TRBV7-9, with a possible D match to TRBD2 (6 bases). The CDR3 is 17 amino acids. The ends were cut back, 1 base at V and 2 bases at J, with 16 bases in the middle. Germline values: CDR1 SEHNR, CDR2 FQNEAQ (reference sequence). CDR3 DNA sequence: TGTGCCAGCAGCTTAGTGTTGGGGGGAGACATCACAGATACGCAGTATTTT. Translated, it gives CASSLVLGGDITDTQYF.